This T cell receptor beta chain comes out of a study of blood T cell repertoires in COVID-19. Study at large: Samples of COVID-19 (acute and convalescent) were obtained from the United States, Italy and Spain.

Libraries were prepared by immunoSEQ multiplex PCR; TCRdb keeps only in-frame clonotypes and omits some of them. The sample yields roughly 170,000 clones, 70% to 90% seen once. Two negative PCRs, clearance, or symptom resolution had been documented for recovered Cohort 3 donors. V trimming: 3 bases; J trimming: 4 bases; junction bases outside the gene matches: 5. The germline CDR1 and CDR2 sequences are SGDLS and YYNGEE. The CDR3 runs 15 residues. This chain joins TRBV9 and TRBJ2-2; TRBD1 aligns across 8 bases. The origin of this receptor is a woman in her 50s who had recovered from COVID-19. Material for sequencing was PBMCs or T cells enriched from blood (not recorded which). CDR3 sequence: CASSGQGAGTGELFF. The CDR3 DNA is TGTGCCAGCAGCGGCCAGGGGGCGGGCACCGGGGAGCTGTTTTTT.